Each of the 9 T cell receptor beta chains below was sequenced from the same sample in a study of OX40 agonist ivuxolimab in advanced cancers. Libraries were prepared by immunoSEQ multiplex PCR; TCRdb keeps only in-frame clonotypes and omits some of them. The table has tens of thousands of clones, over 60% seen once. This specimen was CD4+ or CD8+ T cells sorted from blood, taken in a trial of the OX40 agonist ivuxolimab. The receptors stem from an adult with an advanced solid tumor such as melanoma, head and neck, liver or kidney cancer.

This chain uses TRBV28 with TRBJ1-1, with TRBD1 as a possible D gene (5 bases). The CDR3 totals 17 residues. Trimming took off 5 bases at V and 1 base at J, with 20 bases between the two ends. Germline assignment: CDR1 MDHEN and CDR2 SYDVKM. The CDR3 DNA follows: TGTGCCAGCAGTATCGGGGGGAGTCCGGCCCAGAACACTGAAGCTTTCTTT. It translates to CASSIGGSPAQNTEAFF.

This clone was counted only a few times. V gene TRBV4-2 combines with J gene TRBJ1-2; tentatively, D is TRBD1 (5 bases). Trimming cost V 1 base and J 4 bases, with 13 bases left between them. This CDR3 region has 15 residues. In germline, CDR1 is LGHNA, CDR2 YNFKEQ. Written as DNA, the CDR3 is TGTGCCAGCAGCCAAGGCGGGGACTTGGTCTATGGCTACACCTTC. Translation gives CASSQGGDLVYGYTF.

The V call is TRBV6-6, the J call TRBJ2-1; D is possibly TRBD2 (6 bases). Germline CDR1 MNHNY, CDR2 SVGAGI (reference sequence). This CDR3 has 13 amino acids. The V gene lost 10 bases and the J gene lost 2 bases, with 12 bases spanning the gap. CDR3 residues: CATYWGAYNEQFF. The CDR3 nucleotides are TGTGCCACCTATTGGGGGGCCTACAATGAGCAGTTCTTC.

The table lists this clone with a few counts. This rearrangement joins TRBV6-6 to TRBJ1-3; no firm D call. The CDR3 covers 13 residues. Germline CDR1 MNHNY, CDR2 SVGAGI (reference sequence). V lost 5 bases to trimming and J lost 0 bases, with 5 bases between them. In DNA, the CDR3 is TGTGCCAGCAGTCAGCACTCTGGAAACACCATATATTTT. This sequence encodes CASSQHSGNTIYF.

The chain links TRBV6-5 to TRBJ2-5, with 11 bases lining up with TRBD1. TRBJ2-7 explains the end of the DNA better; the J call may be wrong. CDR1 is MNHEY, CDR2 SVGAGI, per germline. The CDR3 totals 16 residues. CDR3 coding DNA: TGTGCCAGCAGTTCTATCGGACAGGGGGCGCGGGGCGAGCAGTACTTC. Translated: CASSSIGQGARGEQYF.

The chain couples TRBV18 to TRBJ1-2, with D possibly being TRBD1 (5 bases). Germline V CDR1 and CDR2: KGHSH, LQKENI. The CDR3 extends over 15 amino acids. V was clipped by 3 bases and J by 0 bases, with 11 bases between them. CDR3 nucleotides: TGTGCCAGCTCACCGTCGGGGGGGACTAACTATGGCTACACCTTC. Its protein is CASSPSGGTNYGYTF.

DNA of the CDR3: TGCGCCAGCAGCTTGGTGACTAGCGGGAGGGAGCTGTTTTTT. Its protein is CASSLVTSGRELFF. The chain is built from TRBV5-1 and TRBJ2-2; 11 bases are a match to TRBD2. V dropped 0 bases and J dropped 9; count of bases not matched to a gene: 1. CDR3 length: 14 residues. CDR1 SGHRS and CDR2 YFSETQ come from the germline V gene.

V and J are TRBV19 and TRBJ2-4, with D maybe TRBD1 (6 bases). The CDR3 has 16 amino acids. Germline-derived CDR1 and CDR2 are LNHDA and SQIVND (reference sequence). V lost 5 bases and J 0 bases, leaving 14 bases between the germline ends. The CDR3 protein is CASSGRDNPAKNIQYF. DNA for the CDR3: TGTGCCAGTAGTGGTAGGGACAACCCAGCCAAAAACATTCAGTACTTC.

The chain employs TRBV28 and TRBJ1-5; D call uncertain. Per germline, CDR1 MDHEN and CDR2 SYDVKM. V lost 3 bases to trimming and J lost 5 bases, with 8 bases between them. The CDR3 loop spans 13 amino acids. CDR3 protein: CASSFLGYQPQHF. DNA of the CDR3: TGTGCCAGCAGTTTTTTAGGTTATCAGCCCCAGCATTTT.